This T cell receptor beta chain was captured by sequencing in a study of cytomegalovirus exposure and HLA in healthy donors. Study-level information: Unique TCR beta sequences numbering about 100 million came from around 180 million T cells in an earlier analysis.

This CDR3 is built from 15 residues. Germline loops: CDR1 SNHLY, CDR2 FYNNEI. PCR primers comprised 60 Vbeta and 13 Jbeta primers. Method: immunoSEQ multiplex PCR; TCRdb's copy keeps in-frame clones and lacks some. The data contain under 150,000 clones, roughly 79% of them singletons. On this clone: An end of the junction does not agree with germline; a read error may underlie this.

The sequenced sample was PBMCs. The TCR originated in a boy between 2 and 15 years old in good health and CMV-seronegative. The chain uses TRBV2 and TRBJ2-5; 7 bases are a match to TRBD1. The CDR3 DNA follows: TGTGCCAGCAATGAAATTGACAGGGACCAAGAGACCCAGTACTTC. Protein product: CASNEIDRDQETQYF.